Each of the 10 T cell receptor beta chains below was sequenced from the same sample in a study of cytomegalovirus exposure and HLA in healthy donors. PCR primers comprised 60 Vbeta and 13 Jbeta primers. Some clones are missing from TCRdb's copy, which holds only in-frame ones; the method was immunoSEQ multiplex PCR. The sample carries 100,000 to 150,000 clones, less than 80% recorded once. The material sequenced was PBMCs. Source of these receptors: a woman aged 45-65 years in good health and CMV-seronegative.

The chain recombines TRBV25-1 with TRBJ2-6; TRBD1 agrees at 11 bases. Trimming removed 4 bases from V and 2 bases from J; junction bases left unmatched: 7. There are 18 residues in the CDR3. The germline gives CDR1 MGHDK, CDR2 SYGVNS. The CDR3 DNA reads TGTGCCAGCAGTGGTTCCGGGACAGGGGGTACTGGGGCCAACGTCCTGACTTTC. It is translated as CASSGSGTGGTGANVLTF.

The chain combines TRBV5-1 with TRBJ1-2; a weak D match, TRBD1 (6 bases). V shed 4 bases and J shed 6 bases, with 13 bases lying between them. Germline values: CDR1 SGHRS, CDR2 YFSETQ. CDR3 size: 13 residues. The CDR3 DNA reads TGCGCCAGCAGCACTGGGGGGGGCGATGGCTACACCTTC. This codes for CASSTGGGDGYTF.

The sample holds one count of this clone. The V gene is TRBV18, the J gene TRBJ2-7; a possible D gene is TRBD1 (5 bases). Trimming took 0 bases from V and 6 from J, leaving 15 bases between them. The CDR3 covers 15 residues. Germline V gene lookup returns CDR1 KGHSH and CDR2 LQKENI. In DNA form, the CDR3 reads TGTGCCAGCTCACCACCGGTCCGAGGAACAGGCGAGCAGTACTTC. Translation: CASSPPVRGTGEQYF.

The chain has TRBV28 and TRBJ1-1, with a possible D match to TRBD1 (5 bases). V lost 3 bases to trimming and J lost 3 bases, with 14 bases between them. Per the germline V gene, CDR1 is MDHEN and CDR2 is SYDVKM. CDR3 length equals 15 residues. The DNA of the CDR3 is TGTGCCAGCAGTTTTGGGGGGGGTTGGGACACTGAAGCTTTCTTT. Protein sequence: CASSFGGGWDTEAFF. The full variable domain, in which reference TRBV28 and TRBJ1-1 provide the parts outside the CDR3, is DVKVTQSSRYLVKRTGEKVFLECVQDMDHENMFWYRQDPGLGLRLIYFSYDVKMKEKGDIPEGYSVSREKKERFSLILESASTNQTSMYLCASSFGGGWDTEAFFGQGTRLTVV.

CDR3 DNA sequence: TGTGCCAGCAGCAAACGGACTAGCGGGAGTTTTTCCTACGAGCAGTACTTC. Translation gives CASSKRTSGSFSYEQYF. This rearrangement joins TRBV7-2 to TRBJ2-7, with 13 bases lining up with TRBD2. Germline values: CDR1 SGHTA, CDR2 FQGNSA. CDR3 length: 17 amino acids. J lost 1 base, V lost 5 bases, and 8 bases had no gene match.

CDR3 residues: CASSVQLNTEAFF. Written as DNA, the CDR3 is TGTGCCAGCAGCGTCCAGTTGAACACTGAAGCTTTCTTT. The gene calls are TRBV9 and TRBJ1-1; D call uncertain. V was trimmed by 2 bases and J by 0 bases, leaving 5 bases between them. This CDR3 is 13 amino acids long. Germline V gene sequence: CDR1 SGDLS, CDR2 YYNGEE.

The V gene is TRBV2, the J gene TRBJ2-7, with D possibly matching TRBD1 (5 bases). Germline CDR1 is SNHLY and CDR2 is FYNNEI. Trimming shortened V by 10 bases and J by 7 bases, and 17 bases separated the two germline ends. This CDR3 is built from 12 residues. The CDR3 DNA follows: TGTGCCATACAGGACCTTATTCTGGAGCAGTACTTC. Its translation is CAIQDLILEQYF.

The V call is TRBV4-2, the J call TRBJ1-5, with D uncertain. V dropped 3 bases and J dropped 4 bases, with 10 bases sitting between them. The CDR3 sequence is 14 residues long. The V gene's germline CDR1 is LGHNA and CDR2 YNFKEQ. CDR3 residues: CASSQPTGNQPQHF. Here the CDR3 DNA reads TGTGCCAGCAGCCAGCCTACGGGGAATCAGCCCCAGCATTTT.

This chain uses TRBV6-6 with TRBJ1-4, with TRBD1 matching over 7 bases. The V gene's germline CDR1 is MNHNY and CDR2 SVGAGI (reference sequence). V was clipped by 4 bases and J by 4 bases; unmatched bases: 6. This CDR3 region has 15 residues. CDR3 loop: CASSFSQGSNEKLFF. The CDR3 bases are TGTGCCAGCAGTTTCTCACAGGGGAGTAATGAAAAACTGTTTTTT.

The chain carries TRBV6-5 and TRBJ2-2; 9 nucleotides agree with TRBD1. In germline, CDR1 is MNHEY, CDR2 SVGAGI. Trimming at V came to 5 bases and at J to 0 bases, leaving 1 base not matched to a gene. There are 15 residues in the CDR3. This CDR3 is CASSTGGANTGELFF. The CDR3, as DNA: TGTGCCAGCAGTACAGGGGGCGCGAACACCGGGGAGCTGTTTTTT.